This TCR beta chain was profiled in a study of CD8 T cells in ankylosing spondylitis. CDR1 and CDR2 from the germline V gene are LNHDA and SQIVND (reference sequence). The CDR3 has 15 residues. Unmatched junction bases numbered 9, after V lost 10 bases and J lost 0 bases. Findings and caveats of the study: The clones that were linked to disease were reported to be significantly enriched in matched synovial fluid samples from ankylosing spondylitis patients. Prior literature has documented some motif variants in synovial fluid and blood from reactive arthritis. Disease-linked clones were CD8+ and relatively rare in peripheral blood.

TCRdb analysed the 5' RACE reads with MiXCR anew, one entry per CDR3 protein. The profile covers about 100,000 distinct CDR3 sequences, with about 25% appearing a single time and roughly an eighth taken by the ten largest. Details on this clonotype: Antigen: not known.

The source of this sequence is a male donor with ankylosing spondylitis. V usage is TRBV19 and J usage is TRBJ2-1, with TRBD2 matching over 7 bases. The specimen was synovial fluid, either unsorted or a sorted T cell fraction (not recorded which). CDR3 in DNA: TGTGCCACCGGGCGGCGGGAGAGCTCCTACAATGAGCAGTTCTTC. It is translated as CATGRRESSYNEQFF.